These 9 T cell receptor beta chains originate from one sample sequenced in a study of CD8 T cells in Susac syndrome. After extraction with the RNeasy kit, about 0.45 to 1 ug of the RNA was reverse transcribed using random hexamers. MiXCR was run by TCRdb on the immunoSEQ multiplex PCR reads, yielding one entry per CDR3 protein. The profile shows approximately 190,000 distinct CDR3 sequences, 95% of them singletons. Source material: CD8+ T cells from PBMCs. The source of these receptors is a human donor with Susac syndrome.

V gene TRBV9 combines with J gene TRBJ1-4; D perhaps matches TRBD1 (6 bases). In germline, CDR1 is SGDLS, CDR2 YYNGEE. This CDR3 is built from 15 residues. The V gene lost 0 bases and the J gene lost 3 bases, with 9 bases spanning the gap. CDR3 DNA sequence: TGTGCCAGCAGCGTAGTTGGGACACCTAATGAAAAACTGTTTTTT. As protein: CASSVVGTPNEKLFF.

This clonotype was counted once. The chain couples TRBV7-9 to TRBJ2-7, with TRBD2 as a possible D gene (5 bases). CDR1 and CDR2 from the germline V gene are SEHNR and FQNEAQ (reference sequence). The ends were cut back, 5 bases at V and 3 bases at J, with 17 bases in the middle. The CDR3 is 15 amino acids. CDR3 in DNA: TGTGCCAGCAGCCAACAAGGAGGAAACTTCTACGAGCAGTACTTC. Protein product: CASSQQGGNFYEQYF.

The V call is TRBV27, the J call TRBJ2-3; TRBD2 aligns across 8 bases. CDR1 MNHEY and CDR2 SMNVEV come from the germline V gene (reference sequence). The CDR3 runs 15 residues. V shed 3 bases, J shed 0 bases, and the junction held 2 bases outside the gene matches. The DNA for the CDR3 is TGTGCCAGCAGTTTCAAGCGGGAGAGCACAGATACGCAGTATTTT. This encodes CASSFKRESTDTQYF.

This sequence joins TRBV3-1 and TRBJ2-1; the match to TRBD2 covers 7 bases. The trim removed 6 bases at V and 0 bases at J, leaving 5 bases unmatched. Germline V lookup: CDR1 LGHDT, CDR2 YNNKEL (reference sequence). There are 15 residues in the CDR3. The CDR3: CASRPSGGSYNEQFF. DNA of the CDR3: TGTGCCAGCAGACCGTCGGGGGGCTCCTACAATGAGCAGTTCTTC.

The rearrangement joins TRBV7-9 to TRBJ2-3, with D hard to call. The V end lost 3 bases, the J end lost 0 bases, and 13 bases lay between the germline ends. Germline CDR1 is SEHNR and CDR2 is FQNEAQ (reference sequence). CDR3 length: 16 amino acids. CDR3 sequence: CASSLLDSSSTDTQYF. In nucleotides, the CDR3 is TGTGCCAGCAGCTTGTTAGACTCCTCTAGCACAGATACGCAGTATTTT.

V usage is TRBV9 and J usage is TRBJ1-3; D uncertain. CDR3 length equals 12 residues. Germline CDR1 reads SGDLS; CDR2 reads YYNGEE. The ends were cut back, 0 bases at V and 6 bases at J, with 4 bases in the middle. CDR3 amino acids: CASSVAENTIYF. The CDR3 bases are TGTGCCAGCAGCGTAGCAGAAAACACCATATATTTT.

J is TRBJ2-5 and V is TRBV3-1, with 11 bases matching TRBD2. Germline trimming cut 1 base from V and 3 bases from J; bases unmatched to any gene: 4. Germline CDR1 and CDR2: LGHDT and YNNKEL (reference sequence). This CDR3 is 16 amino acids long. The CDR3 loop reads CASSQGASGGKETQYF. The CDR3 DNA follows: TGTGCCAGCAGCCAAGGGGCTAGCGGGGGGAAAGAGACCCAGTACTTC.

CDR3 in amino acids: CASSLVAGGRETQYF. CDR3 bases: TGTGCCAGCAGCTTAGTGGCCGGGGGGCGGGAGACCCAGTACTTC. V is TRBV11-2 and J is TRBJ2-5, with D tentatively TRBD2 (7 bases). The CDR3 is 15 residues long. Germline CDR1 reads SGHAT; CDR2 reads FQNNGV. The germline V and J ends were trimmed by 1 base and 5 bases, with 14 bases remaining between them. The entire variable domain, with the rest obtained from reference TRBV11-2 and TRBJ2-5, is as follows: EAGVAQSPRYKIIEKRQSVAFWCNPISGHATLYWYQQILGQGPKLLIQFQNNGVVDDSQLPKDRFSAERLKGVDSTLKIQPAKLEDSAVYLCASSLVAGGRETQYFGPGTRLLVL.

This chain connects TRBV27 to TRBJ2-7; the match to TRBD1 covers 7 bases. With V trimmed by 2 bases and J by 5 bases, 6 bases remained unmatched. The germline V gene has CDR1 MNHEY and CDR2 SMNVEV (reference sequence). The length of the CDR3 is 14 residues. Written as DNA, the CDR3 is TGTGCCAGCAGTTTAAAACAGGGGATCGACGAGCAGTACTTC. Translating it yields CASSLKQGIDEQYF.